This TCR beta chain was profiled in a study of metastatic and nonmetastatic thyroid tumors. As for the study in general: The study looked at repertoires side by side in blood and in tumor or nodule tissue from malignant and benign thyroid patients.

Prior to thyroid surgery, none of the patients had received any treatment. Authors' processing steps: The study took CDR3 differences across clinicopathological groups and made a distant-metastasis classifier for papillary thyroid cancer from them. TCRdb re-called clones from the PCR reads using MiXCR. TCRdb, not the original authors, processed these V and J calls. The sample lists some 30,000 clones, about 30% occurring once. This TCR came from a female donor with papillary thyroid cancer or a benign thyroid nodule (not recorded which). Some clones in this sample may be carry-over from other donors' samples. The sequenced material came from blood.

Here the CDR3 DNA reads TGTGCCAGCAGCTTAACCGGATCGTCTCCCTCCTACGAGCAGTACTTC. This codes for CASSLTGSSPSYEQYF. This chain connects TRBV11-1 to TRBJ2-7; D is ambiguous. The CDR3 totals 16 residues. The V end lost 2 bases, the J end lost 0 bases, and 14 bases lay between the germline ends. Per germline, CDR1 SGHAT and CDR2 FQDESV (reference sequence).